This TCR beta chain was sequenced during a study of T cell responses to AZD1222 COVID-19 vaccine. Repertoires were generated with immunoSEQ multiplex PCR, while TCRdb's copy carries only in-frame clones and drops some. Counted here are 160,000 or so clones, 90% to 95% occurring once; the ten biggest clones make up around 2.6%. This material consisted of peripheral blood, taken on day 0 of AZD1222 vaccination. This TCR was sampled from an adult in good health.

The CDR3: CASSNFRDSMSGNTIYF. DNA for the CDR3: TGTGCCAGCAGTAACTTCCGGGACAGCATGTCTGGAAACACCATATATTTT. The chain carries TRBV27 and TRBJ1-3; 7 positions match TRBD1. V shed 5 bases and J 1 base; nucleotides not matched to a gene: 11. The CDR3 runs to 17 residues. Germline V gene lookup returns CDR1 MNHEY and CDR2 SMNVEV (reference sequence).